This T cell receptor beta chain was identified during a study of tumor-infiltrating lymphocytes in primary liver carcinoma (dated by TCRdb to about 2017). Context from the whole study: Between November 2015 and 2016, roughly five patients in China with histopathologically diagnosed primary liver carcinoma had surgical resection. The five patients, three men and two women aged 30 to 69 years, had hepatocellular carcinoma (four) or combined HCC and intrahepatic cholangiocarcinoma (one). Tumors of the five patients were stage T1-T3 N0M0 with maximum diameters of about 4.2 to 10 cm. Samples yielded roughly 3.5 to 8 million productive TCRbeta reads; read depth did not differ significantly between tissue types. Across five regions of each liver tumor, along with adjacent normal tissue and blood, the study brought together TCRbeta repertoire sequencing, expression microarrays and whole-exome sequencing. TCRbeta repertoire sequencing covered 35 specimens from 5 patients: 25 or so tumor regions, 5 adjacent noncancerous liver tissues and 5 peripheral blood samples. Technical replicate repertoires showed high reproducibility, with mean shared-clone rates approximately 0.9 and correlation coefficients above 0.95. Study-wide conclusions, independent of this receptor: The top 250 clones made up a significantly larger repertoire fraction in tumors than in blood (p = 0.039). Since the samples were bulk and unsorted, there was no way to compare CD4+ and CD8+ T cell repertoires. Pairs of tumor regions showed greater repertoire overlap (mean about 35%) than tumor-adjacent pairs (around 17%) or tumor-blood pairs (about 14%), which is consistent with antigen-driven expansion. Only a few patients were included in the study, and the authors note that the findings should be validated in a larger study. Because sequencing covered only the TCR beta chain and unpaired alpha chains were not captured, true repertoire diversity is likely underestimated.

This clonotype showed up just a few times. The specificity of this receptor is unknown. One base away there is no much larger clone; base qualities are not given. RNA from unsorted whole blood was extracted with TRIzol reagent, and germline DNA was obtained with the DNeasy Blood & Tissue kit. Patients had chronic HBV infection and were treatment-naive at sampling. Before surgery, about 4 milliliters of peripheral blood were collected into K2EDTA tubes. Using a constant-region primer and ProtoScript II reverse transcriptase, TCRbeta-specific cDNA was reverse-transcribed from 450 to 650 ng total RNA. The TCRbeta libraries were prepared through three rounds of nested multiplex PCR following a slightly modified ARM-PCR procedure. Multiplex TRBV1-TRBV30 forward primers and a Cbeta reverse primer were used in the first two PCR rounds, each of which was run for roughly 9 cycles. Sample barcodes and Illumina adapters were added in a final 25-cycle PCR using Deep VentR polymerase. Amplicons of 200-500 bp were gel-purified with a QIAquick gel extraction kit before sequencing. The TCRbeta amplicons were sequenced with 250-bp paired-end reads on an Illumina HiSeq 2500. Turning to the authors' computational methods: To recover full CDR3 sequences, reads were quality-trimmed using Trimmomatic v0.33 and paired reads were then merged using FLASH v1.2.11. V, D and J germline segments were assigned to the rearranged TCRbeta sequences by MiGEC v1.2.1b. VDJtools v1.0.0 computed clonotype statistics and Shannon-Wiener diversity indices. Except for diversity analysis, only each sample's 250 most abundant clonotypes were used in subsequent analyses to reduce sampling bias. TCRdb ran its own pipeline on the public reads, namely fastp trimming at Q25 and MiXCR clone calling, and kept in-frame beta chains. Each entry is one CDR3 protein sequence, shown with its most common DNA and genes. TCRdb assigned the V and J calls; the authors' analysis was not used. This sample gives 300,000 to 400,000 distinct CDR3 sequences in total; less than 65% of them show up just once. About 6.5% of the sample goes to the ten largest clones.

The V and J ends are trimmed by 4 bases and 6 bases, leaving 8 bases between them. The CDR1 and CDR2 encoded by the germline V gene (reference sequence) are SEHNR and FQNEAQ. The CDR3 starts with the cysteine, ends with the phenylalanine, and has 12 residues. Only the CDR3 DNA is retained, 36 bases long and in frame from the first base. This chain joins TRBV7-9 to TRBJ2-3; no D segment can be confidently identified. Source material: peripheral blood. This clonotype was obtained from a middle-aged man with primary liver carcinoma and hepatitis B virus infection. The sequenced DNA is TGTGCCAGCAGCTCTCAGTCGGATACGCAGTATTTT. Its protein is CASSSQSDTQYF.